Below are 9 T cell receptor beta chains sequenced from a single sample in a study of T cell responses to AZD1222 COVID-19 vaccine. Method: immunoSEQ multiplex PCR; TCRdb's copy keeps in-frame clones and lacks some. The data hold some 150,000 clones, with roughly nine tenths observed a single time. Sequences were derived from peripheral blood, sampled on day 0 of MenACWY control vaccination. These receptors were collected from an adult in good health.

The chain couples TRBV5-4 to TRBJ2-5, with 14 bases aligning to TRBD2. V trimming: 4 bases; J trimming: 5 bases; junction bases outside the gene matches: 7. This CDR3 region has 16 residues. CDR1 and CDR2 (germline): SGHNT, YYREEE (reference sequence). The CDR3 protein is CASSKTSGGAQETQYF. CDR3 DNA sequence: TGTGCCAGCAGCAAGACTAGCGGGGGGGCGCAGGAGACCCAGTACTTC.

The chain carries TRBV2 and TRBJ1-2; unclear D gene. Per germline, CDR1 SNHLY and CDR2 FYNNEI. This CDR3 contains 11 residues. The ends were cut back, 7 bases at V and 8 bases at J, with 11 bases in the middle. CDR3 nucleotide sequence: TGTGCCAGCATGTCAGGACGGGGCTACACCTTC. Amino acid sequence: CASMSGRGYTF.

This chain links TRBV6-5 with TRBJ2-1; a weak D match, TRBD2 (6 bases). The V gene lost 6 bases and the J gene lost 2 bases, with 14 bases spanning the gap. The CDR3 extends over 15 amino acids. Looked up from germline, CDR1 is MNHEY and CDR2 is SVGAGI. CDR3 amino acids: CASSVTGEAYNEQFF. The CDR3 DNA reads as TGTGCCAGCAGCGTGACGGGGGAAGCCTACAATGAGCAGTTCTTC.

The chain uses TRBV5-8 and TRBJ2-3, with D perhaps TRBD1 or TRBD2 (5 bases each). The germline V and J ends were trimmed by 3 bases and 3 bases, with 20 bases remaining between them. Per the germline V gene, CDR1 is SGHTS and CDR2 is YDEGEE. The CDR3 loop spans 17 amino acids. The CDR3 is CASSSGLGAARTDTQYF. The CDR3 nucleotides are TGTGCCAGCAGCTCCGGGCTCGGGGCGGCGAGGACAGATACGCAGTATTTT.

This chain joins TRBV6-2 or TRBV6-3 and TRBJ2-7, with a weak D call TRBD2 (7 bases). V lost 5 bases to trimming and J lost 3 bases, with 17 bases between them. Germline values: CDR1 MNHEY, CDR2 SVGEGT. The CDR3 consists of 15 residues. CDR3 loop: CASSQAAGAYYEQYF. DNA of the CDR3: TGTGCCAGCAGTCAGGCGGCGGGGGCCTACTACGAGCAGTACTTC.

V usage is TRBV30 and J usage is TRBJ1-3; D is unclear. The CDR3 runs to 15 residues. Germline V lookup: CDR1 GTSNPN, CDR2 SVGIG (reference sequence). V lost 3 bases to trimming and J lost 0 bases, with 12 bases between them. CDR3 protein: CAWSPGGSSGNTIYF. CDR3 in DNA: TGTGCCTGGAGCCCGGGCGGGAGCTCTGGAAACACCATATATTTT.

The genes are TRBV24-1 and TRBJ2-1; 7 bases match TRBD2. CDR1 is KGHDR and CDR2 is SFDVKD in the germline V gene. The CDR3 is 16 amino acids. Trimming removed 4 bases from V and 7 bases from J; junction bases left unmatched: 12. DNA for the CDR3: TGTGCCACCAGTGACATACTAGCGCCCGATATTAATGAGCAGTTCTTC. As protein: CATSDILAPDINEQFF.

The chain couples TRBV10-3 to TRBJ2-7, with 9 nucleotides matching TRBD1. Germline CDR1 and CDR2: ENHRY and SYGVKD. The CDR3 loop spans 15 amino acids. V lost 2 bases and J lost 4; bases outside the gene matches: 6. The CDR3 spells CAISERVQGAYEQYF. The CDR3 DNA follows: TGTGCCATCAGTGAGAGGGTACAGGGGGCTTACGAGCAGTACTTC.

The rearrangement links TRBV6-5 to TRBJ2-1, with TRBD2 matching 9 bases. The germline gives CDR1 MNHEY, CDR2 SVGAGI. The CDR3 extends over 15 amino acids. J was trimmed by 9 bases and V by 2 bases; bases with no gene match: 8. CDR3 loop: CASSYEGGGAREQFF. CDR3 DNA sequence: TGTGCCAGCAGTTACGAGGGCGGGGGGGCCCGTGAGCAGTTCTTC.